A single sample gave rise to the 18 T cell receptor beta chains below, sequenced in a study of T cells in localized non-small cell lung cancer (dated by TCRdb to the early 2020s). The library was prepared using the immunoSEQ multiplex PCR assay. The clones in this table, taken by TCRdb from immuneACCESS, are in-frame only. Not every clone is retained; where verified, under half of the shortfall comes from an unresolved V gene, and the cause of the rest is unknown. This sample comprises about 1,700 clones, around 34% of them detected only once. The top ten clones comprise around 40% of the sample. The input for sequencing was lung tumor tissue, taken before any cancer treatment. The receptors here all came from a woman aged 40-69 years with stage II lung adenocarcinoma.

This clone was observed a few times. The genes are TRBV6-8 and TRBJ1-4; D uncertain. From germline, CDR1 is MNHGY and CDR2 SAAAGT. The CDR3 totals 14 residues. The V end lost 5 bases, the J end lost 0 bases, and 7 bases lay between the germline ends. In DNA, the CDR3 is TGTGCCAGCAGTGTTTTCTCAACTAATGAAAAACTGTTTTTT. As protein: CASSVFSTNEKLFF.

This chain connects TRBV12-5 to TRBJ2-5; TRBD1 aligns across 12 bases. CDR1 and CDR2 (germline): LGHNT, FRNRAP. V shed 1 base and J 6 bases; nucleotides not matched to a gene: 9. This CDR3 contains 17 residues. The CDR3 loop is CASGLEITGTGGQTQYF. The CDR3, as DNA: TGTGCTAGTGGTTTGGAAATCACCGGGACAGGGGGCCAGACCCAGTACTTC.

The V gene is TRBV6-8, the J gene TRBJ1-1; D not resolved. Germline V lookup: CDR1 MNHGY, CDR2 SAAAGT. The V end lost 7 bases, the J end lost 4 bases, and 13 bases lay between the germline ends. This CDR3 has 13 amino acids. The chain's CDR3 is CASTSPWGTEAFF. Here the CDR3 DNA reads TGTGCCAGCACCTCGCCCTGGGGCACTGAAGCTTTCTTT.

V gene TRBV12-2 combines with J gene TRBJ2-3; the D segment call TRBD1 is taken from the table without a DNA check. TRBV12-2 is shown as a pseudogene. This CDR3 is 16 amino acids long. Written as DNA, the CDR3 is TGTGCAAGTCGCTTAGACAGGGGGCAAGAGGCAGATACGCAGTATTTT. This translates into CASRLDRGQEADTQYF.

The J gene is TRBJ2-1, the V gene TRBV19; D ambiguous. This CDR3 is 13 amino acids long. Germline-derived CDR1 and CDR2 are LNHDA and SQIVND (reference sequence). V was pared by 2 bases and J by 7 bases, with 9 bases between. The CDR3 loop reads CASSINSHNEQFF. In DNA form, the CDR3 reads TGTGCCAGTAGTATAAACAGTCATAATGAGCAGTTCTTC.

This chain links TRBV19 with TRBJ2-3; D is possibly TRBD1 (6 bases). V was pared by 5 bases and J by 4 bases, with 13 bases between. CDR3 size: 14 residues. Germline V gives CDR1 LNHDA, CDR2 SQIVND (reference sequence). DNA for the CDR3: TGTGCCAGTAGTCCGCGACAGGTGGCAGATACGCAGTATTTT. Residues: CASSPRQVADTQYF.

This clone turned up a few times. This sequence joins TRBV6-8 and TRBJ1-1; 8 bases line up with TRBD1. The CDR3 length is 14 residues. V shed 4 bases and J 5 bases; nucleotides not matched to a gene: 6. Germline CDR1 reads MNHGY; CDR2 reads SAAAGT. CDR3 DNA sequence: TGTGCCAGCAGTTCGAGCAGGGGGCAAACTGAAGCTTTCTTT. The encoded protein is CASSSSRGQTEAFF.

In this sample, this clone turned up a few times. V gene TRBV6-7 combines with J gene TRBJ1-2; D not resolved. TRBV6-7 is sorted into the ORF group, with uncertain function. Trimming took 5 bases from V and 5 from J, leaving 6 bases between them. This CDR3 is 11 amino acids long. This CDR3 is CASSNSYGYTF. The CDR3 nucleotides read TGTGCCAGCAGTAACAGTTATGGCTACACCTTC.

The chain uses TRBV28 and TRBJ1-1, with TRBD1 identical over 9 bases. This CDR3 spans 15 amino acids. Germline loops: CDR1 MDHEN, CDR2 SYDVKM. V was pared by 6 bases and J by 5 bases, with 10 bases of the junction left unmatched. This chain's CDR3 is CASSLQTGGRTEAFF. The CDR3 DNA reads as TGTGCCAGCAGCCTTCAGACAGGGGGAAGGACTGAAGCTTTCTTT.

By its share, this clone is medium-sized. This sequence joins TRBV6-8 and TRBJ1-3, with 7 positions matching TRBD1. CDR3 length: 14 residues. Germline V CDR1 and CDR2: MNHGY, SAAAGT. The J segment lost 0 bases and the V segment lost 5 bases, leaving 1 base of the junction unmatched. The CDR3: CASSGTASGNTIYF. In DNA form, the CDR3 reads TGTGCCAGCAGTGGGACAGCCTCTGGAAACACCATATATTTT.

The V call is TRBV11-3, the J call TRBJ1-3; 7 nucleotides match TRBD1. The CDR3 consists of 14 residues. Germline V gene data show CDR1 as SGHNT and CDR2 as YENEEA. The V and J ends lost 4 bases and 5 bases, in that order; junction bases with no gene match: 5. Written as DNA, the CDR3 is TGTGCCAGCAGCTCACAGGGACAGAGAAACACCATATATTTT. Its protein product is CASSSQGQRNTIYF.

This clone was counted only a few times. The CDR3 is CASSPLGGSRGEQFF. DNA of the CDR3: TGTGCCAGCAGCCCTCTGGGAGGATCGAGAGGTGAGCAGTTCTTC. J is TRBJ2-1 and V is TRBV11-3, with D possibly matching TRBD2 (6 bases). The germline CDR1 and CDR2 sequences are SGHNT and YENEEA. The germline V and J ends were trimmed by 5 bases and 9 bases, with 20 bases remaining between them. This CDR3 region has 15 residues.

This rearrangement joins TRBV29-1 to TRBJ1-1; weak D call: TRBD1 (5 bases). Germline CDR1 and CDR2: SQVTM and ANQGSEA. The CDR3 contains 15 residues. The V end lost 3 bases, the J end lost 4 bases, and 18 bases lay between the germline ends. CDR3 amino acids: CSVDVNAAGSTEAFF. CDR3 bases: TGCAGCGTTGATGTCAACGCGGCAGGGAGCACTGAAGCTTTCTTT. Based on the CDR3 plus reference TRBV29-1 and TRBJ1-1, the full variable domain is SAVISQKPSRDICQRGTSLTIQCQVDSQVTMMFWYRQQPGQSLTLIATANQGSEATYESGFVIDKFPISRPNLTFSTLTVSNMSPEDSSIYLCSVDVNAAGSTEAFFGQGTRLTVV.

J is TRBJ1-1 and V is TRBV18; D possibly corresponds to TRBD1 (6 bases). The CDR3 sequence is 16 residues long. CDR1 and CDR2 from the germline V gene are KGHSH and LQKENI. Trimming left V 0 bases short and J 7 bases short, with 18 bases between. The DNA of the CDR3 is TGTGCCAGCTCACCACCGTCGGCAGGGGAGCGAGGTGAAGCTTTCTTT. It is translated as CASSPPSAGERGEAFF.

The chain employs TRBV19 and TRBJ1-5, with TRBD1 as a possible D gene (6 bases). V lost 7 bases to trimming and J lost 0 bases, with 10 bases between them. This CDR3 comprises 14 residues. The germline V gene has CDR1 LNHDA and CDR2 SQIVND (reference sequence). The CDR3 spells CASTGQISNQPQHF. The CDR3 DNA reads as TGTGCCAGTACCGGACAGATTAGCAATCAGCCCCAGCATTTT.

The J gene is TRBJ2-1, the V gene TRBV5-1; 11 positions agree with TRBD2. Germline V lookup: CDR1 SGHRS, CDR2 YFSETQ. CDR3 length: 14 residues. Trimming removed 5 bases from V and 6 bases from J; junction bases left unmatched: 4. CDR3 in amino acids: CASRLAGDFNEQFF. For the CDR3, the DNA is TGCGCCAGCAGACTAGCGGGGGATTTCAATGAGCAGTTCTTC. Full variable domain (remainder filled in from reference TRBV5-1 and TRBJ2-1): KAGVTQTPRYLIKTRGQQVTLSCSPISGHRSVSWYQQTPGQGLQFLFEYFSETQRNKGNFPGRFSGRQFSNSRSEMNVSTLELGDSALYLCASRLAGDFNEQFFGPGTRLTVL.

The CDR3 nucleotides read TGTGCCAGCAGCAGGACAGATAGCAATCAGCCCCAGCATTTT. This translates into CASSRTDSNQPQHF. The rearrangement uses TRBV2 and TRBJ1-5; possibly TRBD1 for D (6 bases). This CDR3 has 14 amino acids. Germline V CDR1 and CDR2: SNHLY, FYNNEI. Trimming removed 6 bases at V and 0 bases at J, with 9 bases between.

The chain employs TRBV10-2 and TRBJ1-1; TRBD1 matches at 10 bases. CDR3 length equals 15 residues. The germline gives CDR1 WSHSY, CDR2 SAAADI. V trimming: 4 bases; J trimming: 0 bases; junction bases outside the gene matches: 2. CDR3 coding DNA: TGCGCCAGCAGTGCGGACAGGGGGTTGAACACTGAAGCTTTCTTT. Amino acids: CASSADRGLNTEAFF.